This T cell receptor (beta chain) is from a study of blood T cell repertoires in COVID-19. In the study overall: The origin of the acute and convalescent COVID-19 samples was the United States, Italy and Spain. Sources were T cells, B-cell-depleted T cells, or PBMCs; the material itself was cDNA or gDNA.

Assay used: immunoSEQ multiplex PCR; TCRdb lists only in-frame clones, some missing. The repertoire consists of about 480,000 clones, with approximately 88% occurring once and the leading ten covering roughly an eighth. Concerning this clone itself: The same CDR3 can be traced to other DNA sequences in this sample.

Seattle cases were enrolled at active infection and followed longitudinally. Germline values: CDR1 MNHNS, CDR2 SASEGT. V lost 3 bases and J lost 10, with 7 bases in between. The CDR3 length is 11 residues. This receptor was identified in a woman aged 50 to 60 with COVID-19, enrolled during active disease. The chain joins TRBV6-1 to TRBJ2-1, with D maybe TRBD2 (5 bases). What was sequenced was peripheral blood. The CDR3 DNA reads TGTGCCAGCAGTGATCGCGGGGAGCAGTTCTTC. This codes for CASSDRGEQFF.